Presented here are 30 T cell receptor beta chains from one specimen sequenced in a study of CD8 T cells in Susac syndrome. Reverse transcription of about 0.5 to 1 ug RNA used random hexamers. TCRdb re-analysed the immunoSEQ multiplex PCR reads in MiXCR, keeping a single row per CDR3 protein. The table shows more than 100,000 distinct CDR3 sequences, with 80% occurring only once. Sequencing was carried out using CD8+ T cells from PBMCs. The receptors shown here come from a human donor with multiple sclerosis.

This chain links TRBV3-1 with TRBJ2-1; 9 nucleotides align to TRBD1. In germline, CDR1 is LGHDT, CDR2 YNNKEL (reference sequence). The CDR3 is made up of 16 amino acids. V trimming: 1 base; J trimming: 4 bases; junction bases outside the gene matches: 5. The CDR3 bases are TGTGCCAGCAGCCAAGCCGGGACAGGGAGATACAATGAGCAGTTCTTC. This translates into CASSQAGTGRYNEQFF.

This clonotype was seen a single time. The J gene is TRBJ1-1, the V gene TRBV6-5; D not certain. The V gene lost 0 bases and the J gene lost 1 base, with 3 bases spanning the gap. CDR3 length: 13 amino acids. CDR1 is MNHEY, CDR2 SVGAGI, per germline. DNA for the CDR3: TGTGCCAGCAGTTACTCGAAGAACACTGAAGCTTTCTTT. Translating gives CASSYSKNTEAFF.

The chain employs TRBV4-1 and TRBJ2-6; D not resolved. Germline loops: CDR1 MGHRA, CDR2 YSYEKL. V was trimmed by 5 bases and J by 0 bases, leaving 14 bases between them. This CDR3 spans 17 amino acids. CDR3 nucleotide sequence: TGCGCCAGCAGCTCCCGGGCGGAGATCTCTGGGGCCAACGTCCTGACTTTC. It encodes CASSSRAEISGANVLTF.

This CDR3 is CASSDTASTVNTEAFF. The DNA of the CDR3 is TGTGCCAGCAGTGATACGGCGAGCACAGTGAACACTGAAGCTTTCTTT. The chain recombines TRBV6-4 with TRBJ1-1; D call uncertain. The CDR3 length is 16 residues. V was pared by 3 bases and J by 0 bases, with 14 bases between. Germline V gene lookup returns CDR1 MRHNA and CDR2 SNTAGT.

V and J are TRBV21-1 and TRBJ2-7; the listed D gene, TRBD1, was not tested against the DNA. TRBV21-1 is given as a pseudogene. The CDR3 sequence is 16 residues long. CDR3 sequence reads: CASSKAPGTGVNGQYV. The CDR3 DNA reads as TGTGCCAGCAGCAAAGCCCCTGGGACAGGGGTCAACGGGCAGTACGTC.

The rearrangement uses TRBV7-9 and TRBJ2-7, with D unresolved. Between the trimmed V and J ends, which lost 4 bases and 3 bases, there was a span of 10 bases. Germline CDR1 is SEHNR and CDR2 is FQNEAQ (reference sequence). This CDR3 comprises 13 residues. For the CDR3, the DNA is TGTGCCAGCAGCTCCGGGCCCGTCTACGAGCAGTACGTC. Translation: CASSSGPVYEQYV.

A single count supports this clonotype. The V and J genes are TRBV6-1 and TRBJ2-7, with D uncertain. CDR3 length equals 16 residues. Germline CDR1 is MNHNS and CDR2 is SASEGT. V was clipped by 6 bases and J by 0 bases, with 18 bases between them. In DNA form, the CDR3 reads TGTGCCAGCAGCCTCCATCCGACGGAGAGCTCCTACGAGCAGTACTTC. Translation: CASSLHPTESSYEQYF.

The V gene is TRBV6-6, the J gene TRBJ1-3; possible D gene TRBD1, 5 bases. The CDR3 runs 13 residues. V lost 5 bases and J lost 7, with 12 bases in between. CDR1 is MNHNY, CDR2 SVGAGI, per germline (reference sequence). Here the CDR3 DNA reads TGTGCCAGCAGTCGAGGGGATAGGAACACCATATATTTT. The encoded protein is CASSRGDRNTIYF.

This chain connects TRBV27 to TRBJ2-7; D ambiguous. The germline V and J ends were trimmed by 5 bases and 0 bases, with 8 bases remaining between them. The CDR3 length is 13 residues. Germline CDR1 reads MNHEY; CDR2 reads SMNVEV (reference sequence). DNA for the CDR3: TGTGCCAGCAGTGCCATGAGCTCCTACGAGCAGTACTTC. This sequence encodes CASSAMSSYEQYF.

The rearrangement links TRBV7-9 to TRBJ1-1, with 8 nucleotides matching TRBD1. The V and J ends lost 5 bases and 4 bases, in that order; junction bases with no gene match: 3. CDR1 is SEHNR, CDR2 FQNEAQ, per germline (reference sequence). This CDR3 contains 13 residues. In DNA, the CDR3 is TGTGCCAGCAGCCGGACAGGGCCCACTGAAGCTTTCTTT. This codes for CASSRTGPTEAFF. Full variable domain (outside the CDR3, taken from reference TRBV7-9 and TRBJ1-1): DTGVSQNPRHKITKRGQNVTFRCDPISEHNRLYWYRQTLGQGPEFLTYFQNEAQLEKSRLLSDRFSAERPKGSFSTLEIQRTEQGDSAMYLCASSRTGPTEAFFGQGTRLTVV.

This clonotype was recorded only once. The chain couples TRBV19 to TRBJ2-1, with 9 bases fitting TRBD2. V lost 6 bases to trimming and J lost 0 bases; unmatched junction nucleotides: 3. The length of the CDR3 is 15 residues. CDR1 and CDR2 (germline): LNHDA, SQIVND (reference sequence). The CDR3 loop reads CASRFSGSSYNEQFF. In DNA form, the CDR3 reads TGTGCCAGTAGGTTTAGCGGGAGCTCCTACAATGAGCAGTTCTTC.

This chain joins TRBV28 and TRBJ2-2; D is possibly TRBD2 (5 bases). Germline V gene lookup returns CDR1 MDHEN and CDR2 SYDVKM. The V gene lost 2 bases and the J gene lost 6 bases, with 10 bases spanning the gap. The CDR3 has 14 amino acids. The CDR3 spells CASSLLGGAGELFF. The CDR3, as DNA: TGTGCCAGCAGTTTACTTGGAGGTGCCGGGGAGCTGTTTTTT.

This clonotype has only a few counts. J is TRBJ2-1 and V is TRBV11-3; 7 positions agree with TRBD2. Trimming took 3 bases from V and 12 from J; bases not matched to a gene: 14. This CDR3 comprises 15 residues. Germline CDR1 is SGHNT and CDR2 is YENEEA. DNA for the CDR3: TGTGCCAGCAGCTTCACCCCGACTAGCCCGGAGGGGCAGTTCTTC. Translating it yields CASSFTPTSPEGQFF. The full variable domain, completed using reference TRBV11-3 and TRBJ2-1, is EAGVVQSPRYKIIEKKQPVAFWCNPISGHNTLYWYLQNLGQGPELLIRYENEEAVDDSQLPKDRFSAERLKGVDSTLKIQPAELGDSAVYLCASSFTPTSPEGQFFGPGTRLTVL.

The CDR3 protein is CASSQGLAGDTADTQYF. The CDR3, as DNA: TGTGCCAGCAGCCAAGGACTAGCGGGAGACACGGCAGATACGCAGTATTTT. The chain uses TRBV7-3 and TRBJ2-3, with TRBD2 matching over 13 bases. The CDR3 extends over 17 amino acids. Trimming cost V 5 bases and J 4 bases; bases outside gene matches: 9. Germline CDR1 reads SGHTA; CDR2 reads FQGTGA.

This chain's CDR3 is CASSFVGVGEQFF. The CDR3 nucleotides read TGTGCCAGCAGTTTTGTGGGGGTCGGGGAGCAGTTCTTC. The chain carries TRBV27 and TRBJ2-1; D tentatively reads TRBD1 or TRBD2 (5 bases each). This CDR3 is built from 13 residues. Trimming shortened V by 3 bases and J by 10 bases, and 13 bases separated the two germline ends. The germline gives CDR1 MNHEY, CDR2 SMNVEV (reference sequence).

V and J are TRBV7-9 and TRBJ2-1; 7 bases are a match to TRBD2. V lost 6 bases to trimming and J lost 11 bases; unmatched junction nucleotides: 16. The CDR3 has 15 residues. Germline-derived CDR1 and CDR2 are SEHNR and FQNEAQ (reference sequence). The CDR3 region has the DNA TGTGCCAGCAGTTCATTAGCCCCCGGGAGGCACCAGCAGTTCTTC. Residues: CASSSLAPGRHQQFF.

The rearrangement uses TRBV6-1 and TRBJ1-5; 9 bases fit TRBD1. Trimming took 2 bases from V and 4 from J; bases not matched to a gene: 6. Germline values: CDR1 MNHNS, CDR2 SASEGT. The CDR3 consists of 16 residues. The CDR3 spells CASSESGTGKNQPQHF. CDR3 coding DNA: TGTGCCAGCAGTGAATCAGGGACAGGGAAAAATCAGCCCCAGCATTTT.

The genes are TRBV19 and TRBJ1-2, with D hard to call. Trimming stripped 1 base from V and 0 bases from J, with 6 bases between. Germline CDR1 LNHDA, CDR2 SQIVND (reference sequence). The CDR3 consists of 14 residues. CDR3 coding DNA: TGTGCCAGTAGTATAGGGTGGACTAACTATGGCTACACCTTC. Protein product: CASSIGWTNYGYTF.

The rearrangement joins TRBV25-1 to TRBJ2-2; no reliable D call. V was trimmed by 3 bases and J by 3 bases, leaving 11 bases between them. Germline loops: CDR1 MGHDK, CDR2 SYGVNS. This CDR3 region has 15 residues. CDR3 residues: CASSDLGSDTGELFF. In DNA form, the CDR3 reads TGTGCCAGCAGTGATTTAGGGTCGGACACCGGGGAGCTGTTTTTT.

V usage is TRBV5-1 and J usage is TRBJ1-5; 8 nucleotides line up with TRBD1. After removal of 4 bases from V and 11 bases from J, the junction contained 14 bases not matched to a gene. This CDR3 has 15 amino acids. CDR1 and CDR2 from the germline V gene are SGHRS and YFSETQ. The CDR3 region is CASSEAGGPSRAQHF. The CDR3 coding sequence is TGCGCCAGCAGCGAGGCAGGGGGCCCAAGTAGGGCCCAGCATTTT.

The chain is built from TRBV15 and TRBJ1-5; D is ambiguous. Germline V lookup: CDR1 LNHNV, CDR2 YYDKDF (reference sequence). CDR3 size: 14 residues. With 3 bases removed from V and 8 bases from J, the gap between germline ends came to 14 bases. This chain's CDR3 is CATSSRGGLKPQHF. The CDR3, as DNA: TGTGCCACCAGCAGCCGTGGCGGGCTCAAGCCCCAGCATTTT.

This clonotype has just one count. The chain employs TRBV11-2 and TRBJ2-2; 11 positions agree with TRBD2. V dropped 6 bases and J dropped 5; count of bases not matched to a gene: 5. Germline V gives CDR1 SGHAT, CDR2 FQNNGV. The CDR3 is made up of 15 amino acids. The CDR3 region is CASSLLAGATGELFF. In nucleotides, the CDR3 is TGTGCCAGCAGTTTACTAGCGGGGGCAACCGGGGAGCTGTTTTTT.

This clonotype appeared a few times. The J gene is TRBJ1-5, the V gene TRBV7-2; 7 positions agree with TRBD1. The CDR3 extends over 15 amino acids. The junction had 9 bases not matched to a gene; V was cut back by 4 bases and J by 6 bases. In germline, CDR1 is SGHTA, CDR2 FQGNSA. The CDR3 is CASSSDDRDGQPQHF. The CDR3 DNA reads TGTGCCAGCAGCTCCGATGACAGGGACGGTCAGCCCCAGCATTTT.

This sequence joins TRBV27 and TRBJ1-2, with 7 bases that match TRBD1. CDR3 length: 14 residues. Germline V gene data show CDR1 as MNHEY and CDR2 as SMNVEV (reference sequence). The V and J ends lost 2 bases and 6 bases, in that order; junction bases with no gene match: 6. The CDR3, as DNA: TGTGCCAGCAGTTTAACAGGGGCGCGTCATGGCTACACCTTC. This gives the protein CASSLTGARHGYTF.

The J gene is TRBJ1-5, the V gene TRBV6-2 or TRBV6-3; 7 positions match TRBD1. Per germline, CDR1 MNHEY and CDR2 SVGEGT. Trimming removed 6 bases from V and 8 bases from J; junction bases left unmatched: 10. CDR3 length: 14 residues. CDR3 DNA sequence: TGTGCCAGCAGGCCCACAGGGGCGGGAGAGCCCCAGCATTTT. It codes for CASRPTGAGEPQHF.

DNA of the CDR3: TGTGCCAGTAGTATCGGCGACGGGTGGGCTGAAGCTTTCTTT. This codes for CASSIGDGWAEAFF. The chain uses TRBV19 and TRBJ1-1; D unresolved. CDR3 length equals 14 residues. The V gene lost 3 bases and the J gene lost 6 bases, with 14 bases spanning the gap. CDR1 is LNHDA, CDR2 SQIVND, per germline (reference sequence).

This sequence joins TRBV20-1 and TRBJ1-4; D not resolved. The CDR3 is 14 residues long. Trimming took off 1 base at V and 8 bases at J, with 14 bases between the two ends. Germline V gene data show CDR1 as DFQATT and CDR2 as SNEGSKA (reference sequence). The CDR3 sequence: CSARGGGRGEKLFF. CDR3 nucleotide sequence: TGCAGTGCTAGAGGGGGAGGTCGAGGAGAAAAACTGTTTTTT.

This clonotype was detected only a few times. The V call is TRBV6-1, the J call TRBJ2-3; possibly TRBD1 for D (6 bases). The CDR3 covers 15 residues. Per the germline V gene, CDR1 is MNHNS and CDR2 is SASEGT. V shed 6 bases and J shed 5 bases, with 18 bases lying between them. CDR3 sequence: CASRELPGQQDTQYF. Written as DNA, the CDR3 is TGTGCCAGCAGAGAGCTACCGGGACAACAAGATACGCAGTATTTT.

The V and J genes are TRBV27 and TRBJ1-5; 7 bases are shared with TRBD1. The V gene's germline CDR1 is MNHEY and CDR2 SMNVEV (reference sequence). V lost 0 bases, J lost 7 bases, and 3 bases stayed unmatched. This CDR3 is 14 amino acids long. The CDR3 sequence: CASSLSGGEQPQHF. The CDR3 region has the DNA TGTGCCAGCAGTTTATCAGGGGGCGAGCAGCCCCAGCATTTT.

V is TRBV30 and J is TRBJ2-7; D tentatively reads TRBD1 or TRBD2 (6 bases each). V lost 4 bases and J lost 4, with 14 bases in between. Germline V lookup: CDR1 GTSNPN, CDR2 SVGIG (reference sequence). The CDR3 length is 13 residues. This chain's CDR3 is CAWTPGAGYEQYF. CDR3 coding DNA: TGTGCCTGGACCCCGGGGGCGGGGTACGAGCAGTACTTC. The whole variable domain, remainder taken from reference TRBV30 and TRBJ2-7, is SQTIHQWPATLVQPVGSPLSLECTVEGTSNPNLYWYRQAAGRGLQLLFYSVGIGQISSEVPQNLSASRPQDRQFILSSKKLLLSDSGFYLCAWTPGAGYEQYFGPGTRLTVT.